Below, 21 T cell receptor beta chains from the same sample are listed, as sequenced in a study of blood T cell repertoires in COVID-19. The assay was immunoSEQ multiplex PCR, and TCRdb's table has in-frame clones only and misses some. The sample carries more than 85,000 clones, approximately 90% recorded once. The sequenced material came from peripheral blood. These TCRs come from a woman between 50 and 59 years old with acute or convalescent COVID-19.

CDR3 DNA: TGTGCCACCAGTGATCCAGGACTAGCGGGAGCCGGATACAATGAGCAGTTCTTC. Its translation is CATSDPGLAGAGYNEQFF. V usage is TRBV24-1 and J usage is TRBJ2-1; 13 bases agree with TRBD2. Germline CDR1 reads KGHDR; CDR2 reads SFDVKD. This CDR3 has 18 amino acids. With V trimmed by 3 bases and J by 4 bases, 8 bases remained unmatched.

The chain joins TRBV10-3 to TRBJ2-7; 8 positions agree with TRBD1. V shed 0 bases and J 2 bases; nucleotides not matched to a gene: 3. The CDR3 covers 15 residues. Per the germline V gene, CDR1 is ENHRY and CDR2 is SYGVKD. CDR3 in amino acids: CAISESGQGAYEQYF. As DNA, the CDR3 is TGTGCCATCAGTGAGTCCGGACAGGGAGCCTACGAGCAGTACTTC.

J is TRBJ2-6 and V is TRBV30, with TRBD2 as a possible D gene (5 bases). Germline V lookup: CDR1 GTSNPN, CDR2 SVGIG (reference sequence). Trimming pared 4 bases from V and 9 bases from J, leaving 16 bases between. The CDR3 sequence is 14 residues long. CDR3 loop: CAWIPSGFRNVLTF. CDR3 in DNA: TGTGCCTGGATACCCTCGGGGTTTCGCAACGTCCTGACTTTC.

The chain has TRBV10-2 and TRBJ2-7, with 12 nucleotides matching TRBD2. Unmatched junction bases numbered 0, after V lost 4 bases and J lost 2 bases. The CDR3 has 14 amino acids. Germline V gene lookup returns CDR1 WSHSY and CDR2 SAAADI. The CDR3 bases are TGCGCCAGCAGTGGGACTAGCGGGACCTACGAGCAGTACTTC. Protein: CASSGTSGTYEQYF.

The chain links TRBV28 to TRBJ1-2; TRBD1 might be the D (6 bases). Trimming pared 2 bases from V and 4 bases from J, leaving 14 bases between. Germline values: CDR1 MDHEN, CDR2 SYDVKM. CDR3 length: 15 amino acids. Here the CDR3 reads CASSLRGQLGYGYTF. CDR3 DNA: TGTGCCAGCAGTTTACGAGGACAGTTAGGCTATGGCTACACCTTC.

This chain links TRBV6-5 with TRBJ2-1; TRBD2 is a possible D gene (6 bases). This CDR3 is built from 11 residues. V was pared by 10 bases and J by 10 bases, with 14 bases between. The V gene's germline CDR1 is MNHEY and CDR2 SVGAGI. CDR3 protein: CATRETGEQFF. Written as DNA, the CDR3 is TGTGCCACCCGGGAGACTGGCGAGCAGTTCTTC.

The rearrangement links TRBV11-3 to TRBJ2-1; TRBD1 matches at 7 bases. The CDR3 has 14 amino acids. CDR1 is SGHNT, CDR2 YENEEA, per germline. Losses at the gene ends were 3 bases for V and 6 bases for J; bases not matched to a gene: 5. The CDR3 sequence is CASSFRAGGNEQFF. The CDR3 nucleotides are TGTGCCAGCAGCTTCCGGGCAGGGGGCAATGAGCAGTTCTTC.

The rearrangement uses TRBV4-1 and TRBJ2-5; 9 bases are shared with TRBD2. This CDR3 region has 16 residues. V shed 0 bases, J shed 5 bases, and the junction held 7 bases outside the gene matches. The V gene's germline CDR1 is MGHRA and CDR2 YSYEKL. CDR3 nucleotides: TGCGCCAGCAGCCAAGATGCGGGAGGGCCCCGGGAGACCCAGTACTTC. Amino acids: CASSQDAGGPRETQYF.

The chain is built from TRBV12-3 or TRBV12-4 and TRBJ2-3, with TRBD2 matching 8 bases. This CDR3 spans 13 amino acids. Trimming at V came to 7 bases and at J to 9 bases, leaving 9 bases not matched to a gene. The CDR3 protein is CASTISSGGTQYF. CDR3 DNA sequence: TGTGCCAGCACAATTTCCTCGGGAGGGACGCAGTATTTT.

The chain uses TRBV2 and TRBJ2-7; D is uncertain. CDR1 SNHLY and CDR2 FYNNEI come from the germline V gene. The CDR3 is 11 amino acids. V was pared by 3 bases and J by 6 bases, with 6 bases between. In nucleotides, the CDR3 is TGTGCCAGCAGTGATCAGTTCGAGCAGTACTTC. Protein: CASSDQFEQYF.

The CDR3 DNA reads as TGTGCCAGCTCACCACTAAGCAGGTCTGACTATGGCTACACCTTC. Amino acids: CASSPLSRSDYGYTF. The chain carries TRBV18 and TRBJ1-2, with unresolved D. There are 15 residues in the CDR3. V was pared by 1 base and J by 3 bases, with 12 bases between. Germline V gives CDR1 KGHSH, CDR2 LQKENI.

CDR3 DNA sequence: TGTGCCAGCAGTCCCGGGGTCTATGGCTACACCTTC. This sequence encodes CASSPGVYGYTF. This rearrangement joins TRBV6-5 to TRBJ1-2; the D is unclear. The length of the CDR3 is 12 residues. The germline CDR1 and CDR2 sequences are MNHEY and SVGAGI. Trimming took 5 bases from V and 4 from J, leaving 8 bases between them.

The chain joins TRBV9 to TRBJ2-3; D might be TRBD1 (6 bases). The CDR3 consists of 16 residues. V shed 3 bases and J shed 8 bases, with 22 bases lying between them. Germline V lookup: CDR1 SGDLS, CDR2 YYNGEE. Written as DNA, the CDR3 is TGTGCCAGCAGCGCAGTGACAGTCTCTTTAGGGGGTACGCAGTATTTT. Encoded protein: CASSAVTVSLGGTQYF.

This rearrangement joins TRBV7-6 to TRBJ2-1; 11 bases fit TRBD2. Germline V gene data show CDR1 as SGHVS and CDR2 as FNYEAQ. The CDR3 contains 16 residues. With V trimmed by 5 bases and J by 4 bases, 7 bases remained unmatched. The CDR3 DNA sequence: TGTGCCAGCAGCCCCTCACTAGCGGGAGTATACAATGAGCAGTTCTTC. This gives the protein CASSPSLAGVYNEQFF.

The chain carries TRBV29-1 and TRBJ2-3, with a tentative D call TRBD1 (5 bases). CDR1 is SQVTM and CDR2 is ANQGSEA in the germline V gene. This CDR3 comprises 14 residues. V lost 6 bases to trimming and J lost 2 bases, with 15 bases between them. The CDR3 nucleotides are TGCAGCGTCGACGACAGTTCCTACACAGATACGCAGTATTTT. Protein sequence: CSVDDSSYTDTQYF.

The V and J genes are TRBV7-9 and TRBJ2-1, with D possibly matching TRBD2 (7 bases). There are 16 residues in the CDR3. Trimming left V 8 bases short and J 2 bases short, with 19 bases between. CDR1 and CDR2 (germline): SEHNR, FQNEAQ (reference sequence). The CDR3 protein is CASFPRGGGAYNEQFF. The CDR3 region has the DNA TGTGCCAGCTTCCCCCGAGGGGGGGGAGCCTACAATGAGCAGTTCTTC.

V usage is TRBV28 and J usage is TRBJ2-3, with a tentative D call TRBD1 (5 bases). From germline, CDR1 is MDHEN and CDR2 SYDVKM. This CDR3 spans 14 amino acids. Deletions cut 3 bases from V and 6 bases from J, with 13 bases between. CDR3 in DNA: TGTGCCAGCAGTTTTGAATTGCCAGGGGATACGCAGTATTTT. Its translation: CASSFELPGDTQYF.

The rearrangement links TRBV7-2 to TRBJ1-1, with D possibly matching TRBD1 (5 bases). V was trimmed by 2 bases and J by 1 base, leaving 8 bases between them. Germline lookup yields CDR1 SGHTA and CDR2 FQGNSA. The CDR3 consists of 14 residues. DNA of the CDR3: TGTGCCAGCAGCTTACAGGGAGGGAACACTGAAGCTTTCTTT. It translates to CASSLQGGNTEAFF.

The gene calls are TRBV5-1 and TRBJ1-1; TRBD1 is a possible D gene (5 bases). The germline V and J ends were trimmed by 0 bases and 3 bases, with 18 bases remaining between them. The CDR3 loop spans 17 amino acids. Germline-derived CDR1 and CDR2 are SGHRS and YFSETQ. This CDR3 reads CASSLADSSGADTEAFF. In DNA, the CDR3 is TGCGCCAGCAGCTTGGCGGATTCATCTGGGGCGGACACTGAAGCTTTCTTT.

V is TRBV28 and J is TRBJ2-7; 7 nucleotides agree with TRBD1. This CDR3 comprises 14 residues. The germline CDR1 and CDR2 sequences are MDHEN and SYDVKM. V lost 1 base to trimming and J lost 7 bases; unmatched junction nucleotides: 7. Here the CDR3 DNA reads TGTGCCAGCAGTTTATCCTATCCAGGGGGAGAGCAGTACTTC. Translation gives CASSLSYPGGEQYF. Using reference TRBV28 and TRBJ2-7 for the parts outside the CDR3, the full variable domain is DVKVTQSSRYLVKRTGEKVFLECVQDMDHENMFWYRQDPGLGLRLIYFSYDVKMKEKGDIPEGYSVSREKKERFSLILESASTNQTSMYLCASSLSYPGGEQYFGPGTRLTVT.

The rearrangement uses TRBV28 and TRBJ2-2, with TRBD2 identical over 11 bases. This CDR3 is 17 amino acids long. Trimming removed 3 bases from V and 0 bases from J; junction bases left unmatched: 3. Germline loops: CDR1 MDHEN, CDR2 SYDVKM. The DNA of the CDR3 is TGTGCCAGCAGTTTGATAGCGGGAGGGCCGAACACCGGGGAGCTGTTTTTT. This gives the protein CASSLIAGGPNTGELFF. The full variable domain, completed using reference TRBV28 and TRBJ2-2, is DVKVTQSSRYLVKRTGEKVFLECVQDMDHENMFWYRQDPGLGLRLIYFSYDVKMKEKGDIPEGYSVSREKKERFSLILESASTNQTSMYLCASSLIAGGPNTGELFFGEGSRLTVL.